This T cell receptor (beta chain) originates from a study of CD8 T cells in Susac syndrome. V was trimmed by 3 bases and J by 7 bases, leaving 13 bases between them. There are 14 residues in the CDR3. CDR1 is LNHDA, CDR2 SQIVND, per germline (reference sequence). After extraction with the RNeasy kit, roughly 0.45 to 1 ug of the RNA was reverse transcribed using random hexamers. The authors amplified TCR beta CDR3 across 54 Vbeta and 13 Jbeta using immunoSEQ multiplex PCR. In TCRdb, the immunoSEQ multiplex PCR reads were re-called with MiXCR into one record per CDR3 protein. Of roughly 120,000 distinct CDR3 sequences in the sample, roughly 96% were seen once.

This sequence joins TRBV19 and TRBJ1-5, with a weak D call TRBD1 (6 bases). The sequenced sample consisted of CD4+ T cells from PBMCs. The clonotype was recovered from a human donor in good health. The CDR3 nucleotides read TGTGCCAGTAGTATCGGCGACAGGTTCCAGCCCCAGCATTTT. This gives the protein CASSIGDRFQPQHF.